This TCR beta chain was identified during a study of blood T cell repertoires in COVID-19 (dated by TCRdb to 2020 to 2022). Concerning the study at large: Collaborator samples came from the United States, Italy and Spain and covered acute and convalescent phases of COVID-19. The prospective study material was composed of cDNA or gDNA derived from T cells, B-cell-depleted T cells, or PBMCs. Subjects who had been exposed to COVID-19, were actively infected with it, or had recovered from it provided the deeply sampled blood TCRbeta repertoires that made up the dataset. The repertoires were released in a freely available public database meant as a resource for research on the immune response to SARS-CoV-2. Samples were obtained from the ongoing ImmuneRACE study (first 160 participants) and from approximately 1,200 subjects provided by 6 global collaborators. A de-identified subject ID, COVID-19 status, age in years and sex were almost always included in the sample metadata. Where available, HLA class I and class II types were taken from metadata supplied by the sample provider and were not determined by assay-based typing.

There are many counts of this clone. Its specific antigen is unknown. There are no base qualities to consult, and no much larger clone falls within one base. Whole blood was collected in K2EDTA tubes by collaborating institutions according to the institutions' own protocols. For TCRbeta analysis, collaborators shipped samples as frozen whole blood, isolated PBMCs, or DNA extracted from either of those sample types. The immunoSEQ Assay, a bias-controlled multiplex PCR, was used to amplify TCRbeta CDR3 regions from genomic DNA. The study's processing was this. The number of nucleated cells in each sample was estimated by amplification of reference gene primers within the assay. Sequence reads were collapsed and filtered to measure the absolute abundance of every unique TCRbeta CDR3 rearrangement. For each sample, productive Simpson clonality was calculated as the square root of Simpson's diversity index over productive rearrangements. In TCRdb, the immuneACCESS table is reduced to in-frame sequences with V and J assigned. These tables do not hold every clone; where another copy was compared, an unresolved V gene accounts for under half, and the others remain unexplained. That table gives V, J and clone size, and the DNA gave D and trimming. This sample holds approximately 160,000 clones; roughly 88% were observed only once. Of the sample, roughly 7.2% is held by the ten largest clones.

Spanning cysteine to phenylalanine, the CDR3 consists of 14 amino acids. Only the CDR3 DNA is retained, 42 bases long and in frame from the first base. V is trimmed back by 7 bases and J by 4 bases, and the junction contains 6 bases that no gene match accounts for. Reading the germline V gene gives CDR1 SNHLY and CDR2 FYNNEI. Here is what the overall study found, with its caveats: How much clinical and demographic metadata was included differed by source and by participant, and the metadata was provided uncurated.

The TCR comes from a woman in her forties or fifties in a cohort sampled during active or convalescent COVID-19. Sequencing was carried out using peripheral blood. Recombination linked TRBV2 to TRBJ2-7, and TRBD1 matches 11 of the central bases. CDR3 sequence: CASMGQGGRYEQYF. The nucleotide sequence is TGTGCCAGCATGGGACAGGGGGGAAGGTACGAGCAGTACTTC.